This TCR beta chain was obtained from a study of control samples from healthy donors and cancer patients. Assay: immunoSEQ multiplex PCR; the TCRdb copy retains only in-frame clones and omits some. The profile shows around 120,000 clones, 93% of them singletons. Germline V lookup: CDR1 SNHLY, CDR2 FYNNEI. The ends were cut back, 3 bases at V and 1 base at J, with 6 bases in the middle. The CDR3 is 13 residues long. The chain joins TRBV2 to TRBJ2-5; D is possibly TRBD1 (5 bases). The specimen was blood. The clonotype originates from a man aged 30 to 45 in good health. The CDR3 region is CASSEDIQETQYF. The CDR3 coding sequence is TGTGCCAGCAGTGAGGACATCCAAGAGACCCAGTACTTC.